What follows describes a single TCR beta chain. Its matching antigen is unknown. The CDR3 runs 15 residues. V lost 3 bases, J lost 5 bases, and 10 bases stayed unmatched. CDR1 is ENHRY and CDR2 is SYGVKD in the germline V gene. Method: immunoSEQ multiplex PCR; TCRdb's copy keeps in-frame clones and lacks some. The sample shows about 20,000 clones, about 80% of them seen only once. This sample was taken from a study of PD-1 blockade in classical Hodgkin lymphoma. Study-level points and caveats: Those achieving complete response showed baseline diversity like newly diagnosed patients.

Time point reported: cycle 4 day 1 (C4D1), after less than seven weeks of nivolumab. Brentuximab vedotin exposure varied among the patients, all of whom had relapsed after autologous stem cell transplantation. Applied to thawed PBMCs, magnetic negative selection was the method used to isolate CD8+ T cells. Responses achieved at best were complete response, partial response or progressive disease. The chain links TRBV10-3 to TRBJ2-7, with 7 bases aligning to TRBD2. The sequence was collected from a human donor with classical Hodgkin lymphoma. Sequences were derived from CD8+ T cells from blood, sampled before the fourth cycle of nivolumab. The CDR3 DNA is TGTGCCATCAGTGAATCGCGGGGAGGGTCTGACGAGCAGTACTTC. This translates into CAISESRGGSDEQYF.